Shown below are 13 T cell receptor beta chains from a single sample sequenced in a study of cytomegalovirus exposure and HLA in healthy donors. Sequencing was performed with immunoSEQ multiplex PCR; in TCRdb, only in-frame clones are kept and a portion is missing. The sample carries 230,000 or so clones, 80% to 90% recorded once. Input material: PBMCs. All receptors come from a woman aged 18-35 years in good health and CMV-seronegative.

The rearrangement links TRBV28 to TRBJ1-5, with D unresolved. Germline V gene lookup returns CDR1 MDHEN and CDR2 SYDVKM. This CDR3 region has 11 residues. Deletions cut 4 bases from V and 6 bases from J, with 4 bases between. CDR3 in DNA: TGTGCCAGCAGTTACGGTCAGCCCCAGCATTTT. This translates into CASSYGQPQHF.

J is TRBJ2-7 and V is TRBV28; 8 bases are shared with TRBD1. Unmatched junction bases numbered 13, after V lost 5 bases and J lost 4 bases. Germline V gene lookup returns CDR1 MDHEN and CDR2 SYDVKM. CDR3 size: 16 residues. CDR3 sequence: CASSHKGTGERYEQYF. The CDR3 coding sequence is TGTGCCAGCAGTCACAAGGGGACAGGTGAGCGTTACGAGCAGTACTTC.

V gene TRBV5-1 combines with J gene TRBJ2-7; 10 positions match TRBD2. The CDR3 is 16 residues long. V dropped 0 bases and J dropped 4; count of bases not matched to a gene: 7. From germline, CDR1 is SGHRS and CDR2 YFSETQ. CDR3 in DNA: TGCGCCAGCAGCTTGGCCAGCCCTAGCGGGAGTTACGAGCAGTACTTC. This codes for CASSLASPSGSYEQYF.

V and J are TRBV15 and TRBJ1-1, with D unclear. Germline-derived CDR1 and CDR2 are LNHNV and YYDKDF (reference sequence). This CDR3 has 17 residues. The ends were cut back, 1 base at V and 0 bases at J, with 15 bases in the middle. The DNA of the CDR3 is TGTGCCACCAGCAGAGGGGCGGGCCGGGGAATGAACACTGAAGCTTTCTTT. Protein product: CATSRGAGRGMNTEAFF.

Regarding this clone: Other DNA variants within this sample encode the same CDR3. The genes are TRBV28 and TRBJ1-5; the D is unclear. CDR1 is MDHEN, CDR2 SYDVKM, per germline. V lost 2 bases and J 4 bases, leaving 6 bases between the germline ends. The CDR3 is 13 amino acids. CDR3 bases: TGTGCCAGCAGTTTACCGGGTAATCAGCCCCAGCATTTT. Protein sequence: CASSLPGNQPQHF.

V usage is TRBV29-1 and J usage is TRBJ2-7; TRBD1 matches at 10 bases. Germline assignment: CDR1 SQVTM and CDR2 ANQGSEA. J was trimmed by 0 bases and V by 3 bases; bases with no gene match: 5. The CDR3 sequence is 15 residues long. The DNA of the CDR3 is TGCAGCGTTGAGGCGGGGGACAGGGGCTCCTACGAGCAGTACTTC. Translated: CSVEAGDRGSYEQYF.

This chain connects TRBV4-1 to TRBJ2-1; 16 bases align to TRBD2. The junction had 4 bases not matched to a gene; V was cut back by 4 bases and J by 4 bases. Germline CDR1 is MGHRA and CDR2 is YSYEKL. CDR3 length equals 17 residues. The CDR3 DNA reads as TGCGCCAGCAGCCCGGGACTAGCGGGAGGGGGGTACAATGAGCAGTTCTTC. Amino acids: CASSPGLAGGGYNEQFF.

This rearrangement joins TRBV9 to TRBJ1-1, with TRBD1 matching over 8 bases. The V and J ends lost 2 bases and 1 base, in that order; junction bases with no gene match: 7. The CDR3 sequence is 16 residues long. The germline gives CDR1 SGDLS, CDR2 YYNGEE. The CDR3 DNA reads TGTGCCAGCAGCGTCGAACCCGGACAGGGGAACACTGAAGCTTTCTTT. Translated, it gives CASSVEPGQGNTEAFF.

The V and J genes are TRBV5-1 and TRBJ2-5; 12 bases line up with TRBD1. This CDR3 is 15 amino acids long. The germline V gene encodes CDR1 SGHRS and CDR2 YFSETQ. The ends lost 4 bases at V and 5 bases at J; junction bases unmatched: 6. CDR3 sequence: CASSDGTGGRETQYF. The CDR3 bases are TGCGCCAGCAGCGACGGGACAGGGGGCAGGGAGACCCAGTACTTC.

The V call is TRBV19, the J call TRBJ2-7, with D maybe TRBD1 (5 bases). Deletions cut 3 bases from V and 3 bases from J, with 9 bases between. Germline V CDR1 and CDR2: LNHDA, SQIVND (reference sequence). This CDR3 is built from 13 residues. In DNA, the CDR3 is TGTGCCAGTAGTATGGGGCCAGGCTACGAGCAGTACTTC. Protein product: CASSMGPGYEQYF.

The chain couples TRBV4-1 to TRBJ1-1; maybe TRBD1 (6 bases). V was shortened by 4 bases and J by 4 bases, with 13 bases between the two germline ends. CDR3 length equals 14 residues. In germline, CDR1 is MGHRA, CDR2 YSYEKL. The CDR3 sequence: CASSLGGRGTEAFF. The CDR3 DNA follows: TGCGCCAGCAGCCTAGGGGGTAGAGGCACTGAAGCTTTCTTT.

This clone has a single count. The chain is built from TRBV19 and TRBJ2-5; tentatively, D is TRBD1 (6 bases). Per the germline V gene, CDR1 is LNHDA and CDR2 is SQIVND (reference sequence). The CDR3 has 15 amino acids. Trimming pared 7 bases from V and 5 bases from J, leaving 20 bases between. The CDR3 DNA reads as TGTGCCAGTAAATCTGCTGGGGGCACCTATGAGACCCAGTACTTC. Translated, it gives CASKSAGGTYETQYF. Filled out from reference TRBV19 and TRBJ2-5, the complete variable domain reads DGGITQSPKYLFRKEGQNVTLSCEQNLNHDAMYWYRQDPGQGLRLIYYSQIVNDFQKGDIAEGYSVSREKKESFPLTVTSAQKNPTAFYLCASKSAGGTYETQYFGPGTRLLVL.

The chain recombines TRBV18 with TRBJ1-2; no clear D gene. The length of the CDR3 is 15 residues. The germline CDR1 and CDR2 sequences are KGHSH and LQKENI. V gave up 3 bases and J gave up 4 bases, with 15 bases separating them. The CDR3 is CASSPGVWGGYGYTF. CDR3 DNA: TGTGCCAGCTCACCGGGAGTTTGGGGAGGCTATGGCTACACCTTC.